This T cell receptor (beta chain) was captured in a study of graft-versus-host responses after intestinal transplantation (dated by TCRdb to about 2021). As for the study more broadly: The transplants that recipients got were multivisceral, liver-intestinal, or isolated intestinal. All recipients received anti-thymocyte globulin induction followed by maintenance tacrolimus and steroids for roughly 3 years. After intestinal transplantation, graft-versus-host and host-versus-graft alloreactive T cell clones in the graft, circulation and bone marrow were tracked using bulk TCR-beta CDR3 sequencing. To identify alloreactive clones, pre-transplant mixed lymphocyte reaction products were sequenced and then compared with unstimulated pre-transplant donor and recipient T cells. Of the 20 to 25 intestinal transplant recipients enrolled in the cohort, one of whom was a retransplant, a few patients without pretransplant specimens were excluded. A peak of at least 4% donor T cells among recipient peripheral blood mononuclear cells was the definition used for donor T cell macrochimerism. Samples from three later patients were sequenced in-house on an Illumina MiSeq with MiXCR processing rather than by the commercial service. The study at large found these results: In the allografts of patients with donor T cell macrochimerism, GvH to HvG T cell clonal ratios were high. Early after transplant, declines in HvG clones were associated with peak levels of circulating GvH clones. GvH clones were detected in recipient bone marrow, and some of these GvH clones were observed earlier in ileal mucosa or blood, consistent with an intestinal mucosal origin. The relatively low number and heterogeneity of intestinal transplant patients limited the conclusions.

The receptor library was made with the immunoSEQ multiplex PCR assay. In most patients, genomic DNA was isolated using the Qiagen DNeasy Blood and Tissue Kit and sent frozen to Adaptive Biotechnologies for TCR sequencing. For most patients, genomic DNA was subjected to high-throughput TCR-beta CDR3 sequencing by Adaptive Biotechnologies. Under the source paper's analysis protocol: Adaptive's ImmunoSEQ software was the source of the TCR sequencing data for 18 patients, while a few other patients were processed with MiXCR and VDJtools. To correct CD4 versus CD8 sorting errors, sequences present in both subsets at a frequency ratio below 5:1 were removed. Because the origin of CDR3 nucleotide sequences shared between donor and recipient could not be assigned, those sequences were removed. At least 2-fold expansion over unstimulated cells and a minimum CFSE-low frequency of 0.002% (template counts) or 0.001% (read counts) were required for clones to be classified as alloreactive. A clone was considered mappable if detected in the sequenced pre-transplant spleen, lymph node, or MLR CFSE-low populations of the donor or recipient. Cumulative frequency of alloreactive clones was calculated as a percentage of all sequences weighted by copy number. TCRdb retrieved this table from immuneACCESS and kept in-frame rearrangements only. Not all clones are present; in checked studies, unresolved V genes account for under half, and no reason is known for the remainder. The D gene and trimming were derived from the DNA, and the V and J assignments and clone size from that table. This sample comprises tens of thousands of clones, just under 95% of them detected only once. About 0.3% of the sample is taken by the ten largest.

For this chain, trimming is 4 bases at the V end and 2 bases at the J end, and the number of junction bases without a gene match is 7. Its CDR3 holds 15 amino acids, cysteine through phenylalanine. The CDR3 DNA has 45 bases and is translated from base 1. From a lookup of the germline V gene, CDR1 and CDR2 are SGHRS and YFSETQ. Concerning this clone: It has no known antigen specificity. Qualities for individual bases were not recorded, and no much larger clone is one base off.

The time point tag for this specimen amounts to: cells obtained before transplantation from donor or recipient. CD3+CD4+ and CD3+CD8+ populations were FACS-sorted from unstimulated pre-transplant donor and recipient cells taken from spleen or lymph nodes. The source was unstimulated CD4+ T cells sorted from spleen or lymph node cells, collected before intestinal transplant. The chain is made from TRBV5-1 and TRBJ2-7, with 9 bases aligning to TRBD2. The sequence was obtained from a human donor who received an intestinal transplant. The base sequence is TGCGCCAGCAGCCCTAGACTAGCGGATACCTACGAGCAGTACTTC. It encodes CASSPRLADTYEQYF.